Below, one T cell receptor (beta chain) is given with its context. Its target is unknown. This specimen comes from a study of Ad26.COV2.S vaccination and SARS-CoV-2 variants. General study findings and limits: Vaccine and placebo recipients had comparable breadth of non-spike TCRs.

The ends lost 3 bases at V and 0 bases at J; junction bases unmatched: 2. Germline V CDR1 and CDR2: MRHNA, SNTAGT. This CDR3 is 15 amino acids long. Profiled with immunoSEQ multiplex PCR; TCRdb holds only in-frame clones, not every one. The sample shows roughly 140,000 clones, 75% to 90% of them seen only once. The source of this sequence is a human donor who had recovered from COVID-19. The sequences come from peripheral blood, collected after recovery from COVID-19. The chain uses TRBV6-4 and TRBJ1-2, with 9 bases matching TRBD1. Written as DNA, the CDR3 is TGTGCCAGCAGTGAAAGGACAGGGGCTAACTATGGCTACACCTTC. This encodes CASSERTGANYGYTF.